The TCR beta chain described here comes from a study of identical twins. Study-wide points: Recombination models fit unrelated individuals' TCR alpha sharing but underestimated twins'.

Germline CDR1 and CDR2: MNHNS and SASEGT. V lost 2 bases to trimming and J lost 2 bases; unmatched junction nucleotides: 6. CDR3 length: 16 residues. TCRdb reprocessed the 5' RACE reads via MiXCR and lists one record per CDR3 protein. In the table there are roughly 220,000 distinct CDR3 sequences, 6.5% of which are singletons. This clonotype appeared many times. Its antigen is undetermined. This sample also appeared in a second study, on T cells expressing NK-cell markers.

What was sequenced was CD8+ T cells sorted from blood. The TCR was taken from a woman aged 18-29 years in good health. This chain links TRBV6-1 with TRBJ1-5, with 7 bases lining up with TRBD1. The CDR3 DNA sequence: TGTGCCAGCAGTGAAAACGACGGACAGGGCAATCAGCCCCAGCATTTT. Its protein is CASSENDGQGNQPQHF.